Sequencing of this T cell receptor beta chain was carried out in a study of monozygotic twins with inflammatory bowel disease. CDR3 size: 16 residues. Germline assignment: CDR1 MRHNA and CDR2 SNTAGT. A remark on this clonotype: Its antigen remains unknown.

Findings of the study overall: No one strong IBD-associated signal or clonotype was supported.

TCRdb reprocessed the 5' RACE reads and reports one entry per CDR3 protein, with no DNA. This sample carries about 380,000 distinct CDR3 sequences, with just over 2.5% going to the ten biggest clones. The V call is TRBV6-4, the J call TRBJ2-1; TCRdb gives TRBD2 as the D gene, but with no DNA this cannot be confirmed. The sequencing sample was made of blood. This TCR was sampled from a human donor with ulcerative colitis or Crohn's disease, or a healthy co-twin of an affected twin (not recorded which). CDR3 amino acids: CASSDSSGGGYNEQFF.